The 7 T cell receptor beta chains in this list originate from one sample, sequenced in a study of blood T cell repertoires in COVID-19. Data came from immunoSEQ multiplex PCR; TCRdb stores just in-frame clones and leaves some out. The sample comprises about 59,000 clones, around 82% of which are singletons, and under 7.5% rests with the top ten. Sequencing used peripheral blood. The receptor source for this set is a man in his sixties with acute or convalescent COVID-19.

J is TRBJ2-3 and V is TRBV5-1; TRBD1 might be the D (6 bases). V dropped 4 bases and J dropped 3 bases, with 12 bases sitting between them. This CDR3 is built from 14 residues. The germline gives CDR1 SGHRS, CDR2 YFSETQ. CDR3 sequence (DNA): TGCGCCAGCAGCCCGTCGACAGGAACAGATACGCAGTATTTT. As protein: CASSPSTGTDTQYF.

The gene calls are TRBV7-2 and TRBJ2-7, with a possible D match to TRBD2 (7 bases). Germline assignment: CDR1 SGHTA and CDR2 FQGNSA. With 1 base removed from V and 6 bases from J, the gap between germline ends came to 16 bases. CDR3 length: 15 amino acids. The CDR3 region is CASSLGGGGALEQYF. The CDR3 DNA follows: TGTGCCAGCAGCTTAGGTGGTGGGGGGGCTCTCGAGCAGTACTTC.

In DNA form, the CDR3 reads TGTGCCAGCTCACCGCTGCAGTCGCCGGAGACCCAGTACTTC. This translates into CASSPLQSPETQYF. J is TRBJ2-5 and V is TRBV18; D gene ambiguous. This CDR3 has 14 residues. Germline CDR1 is KGHSH and CDR2 is LQKENI. V was shortened by 3 bases and J by 5 bases, with 13 bases between the two germline ends.

The chain's CDR3 is CASRPPGGPRNEQFF. The CDR3 region has the DNA TGTGCCAGCAGACCCCCGGGGGGGCCGCGGAATGAGCAGTTCTTC. This chain uses TRBV2 with TRBJ2-1; 8 bases are a match to TRBD2. Per germline, CDR1 SNHLY and CDR2 FYNNEI. This CDR3 contains 15 residues. Losses at the gene ends were 6 bases for V and 7 bases for J; bases not matched to a gene: 11.

This chain links TRBV19 with TRBJ2-2, with 8 bases aligning to TRBD1. Germline V gene sequence: CDR1 LNHDA, CDR2 SQIVND (reference sequence). With 4 bases clipped from V and 3 bases from J, the junction kept 7 bases outside the gene matches. The CDR3 has 16 amino acids. CDR3 sequence: CASSTSGGSDTGELFF. As DNA, the CDR3 is TGTGCCAGTAGTACGTCAGGGGGCTCGGACACCGGGGAGCTGTTTTTT.

The chain joins TRBV7-2 to TRBJ1-3; 7 bases map to TRBD1. Trimming took 5 bases from V and 2 from J; bases not matched to a gene: 6. The V gene's germline CDR1 is SGHTA and CDR2 FQGNSA. This CDR3 has 15 residues. The CDR3 DNA sequence: TGTGCCAGCAGCCCCGGACAGGCCCCTGGAAACACCATATATTTT. It encodes CASSPGQAPGNTIYF.

V is TRBV28 and J is TRBJ2-3; 13 nucleotides match TRBD2. Unmatched junction bases numbered 11, after V lost 2 bases and J lost 6 bases. The CDR3 covers 18 residues. Germline V gene sequence: CDR1 MDHEN, CDR2 SYDVKM. The CDR3: CASSLGLAGAIAGDTQYF. CDR3 DNA: TGTGCCAGCAGTTTAGGACTAGCGGGGGCTATTGCCGGCGATACGCAGTATTTT. The full variable domain, rest sourced from reference TRBV28 and TRBJ2-3, is DVKVTQSSRYLVKRTGEKVFLECVQDMDHENMFWYRQDPGLGLRLIYFSYDVKMKEKGDIPEGYSVSREKKERFSLILESASTNQTSMYLCASSLGLAGAIAGDTQYFGPGTRLTVL.